Listed here is a single T cell receptor (beta chain). What antigen it recognizes has not been identified. No much larger clonotype is one base removed from it; base qualities were not supplied. The record originates from a study of blood T cell repertoires in COVID-19 (dated by TCRdb to about 2020). With regard to the full study: The collaborator samples originated in the United States, Italy and Spain and spanned the acute and convalescent phases of COVID-19. Sample metadata almost always included a de-identified subject ID, COVID-19 status, age in years and sex. The dataset comprised deeply sampled blood TCRbeta repertoires from subjects exposed to, actively infected with, or recovered from COVID-19. Where available, HLA class I and class II types were obtained from metadata supplied by the sample provider rather than from assay-based typing. A freely available public database, intended as a resource for researchers studying the immune response to SARS-CoV-2, is where the repertoires were released. Samples came from the ongoing ImmuneRACE study (first 160 participants) plus 1,254 subjects from 6 global collaborators. The prospective study material was composed of cDNA or gDNA derived from T cells, B-cell-depleted T cells, or PBMCs. The paper's findings and limits, for the study overall: Clinical and demographic metadata were provided uncurated, with the amount varying by source and participant.

One collaborating source in Seattle enrolled patients during active infection and followed them longitudinally through the course of disease. Collaborating institutions collected whole blood in K2EDTA tubes following their own protocols. For TCRbeta analysis, collaborators shipped samples as frozen whole blood, isolated PBMCs, or DNA extracted from either of those sample types. TCRbeta CDR3 regions were amplified from genomic DNA using the immunoSEQ Assay, a bias-controlled multiplex PCR. The study's own analysis went as follows. Nucleated cell counts per sample were estimated from amplification of reference gene primers within the assay. To quantify the absolute abundance of each unique TCRbeta CDR3 rearrangement, sequence reads were collapsed and filtered. Productive Simpson clonality was computed per sample as the square root of Simpson's diversity index over productive rearrangements. TCRdb retrieved this table from immuneACCESS and kept in-frame rearrangements only. Not all clones are present; in checked studies, unresolved V genes account for under half, and no reason is known for the remainder. The V and J calls and clone size were taken over from that table, and D and trimming were inferred from the DNA. The sample has approximately 300,000 clones on record, 75% to 95% of them singletons. In total, the top ten clones hold 6.5% to 8% of the sample.

V is shortened by 8 bases, J by 1 base, and the region joining them spans 8 bases. According to the germline V gene, CDR1 reads MDHEN and CDR2 reads SYDVKM. From cysteine to phenylalanine, the CDR3 is 13 amino acids long. The kept DNA is CDR3 alone, 39 bases in frame from the first base. Sequencing was carried out using peripheral blood. The rearrangement joined TRBV28 to TRBJ2-2; the D segment cannot be called with confidence. The TCR sequence derives from a woman in her thirties with COVID-19, enrolled during active disease. Read as DNA, the sequence is TGTGCCAGCGGAGACCAGAACACCGGGGAGCTGTTTTTT. This encodes CASGDQNTGELFF. The reference TRBV28 and TRBJ2-2 proteins fill in what lies around the CDR3, so the full variable domain reads DVKVTQSSRYLVKRTGEKVFLECVQDMDHENMFWYRQDPGLGLRLIYFSYDVKMKEKGDIPEGYSVSREKKERFSLILESASTNQTSMYLCASGDQNTGELFFGEGSRLTVL.